Each of the 21 T cell receptor beta chains below was sequenced from the same sample in a study of T cells in Graves' hyperthyroidism and ophthalmopathy. The TCR beta CDR3 regions underwent amplification using RNA transcripts as the source. The primer set for the first-round RT-PCR of the TCR CDR3 was HTBI. TCRdb itself ran the multiplex PCR reads through MiXCR, one entry per CDR3 protein. The sample lists tens of thousands of distinct CDR3 sequences; about 54% were seen once. Sequenced: peripheral blood or thyroid tissue (not recorded which). The receptor source for this set is a man aged 18 to 30 with Graves' hyperthyroidism.

At least ten counts were recorded for this clonotype. The rearrangement joins TRBV7-2 to TRBJ2-7; 7 positions agree with TRBD1. Trimming took 4 bases from V and 7 from J; bases not matched to a gene: 7. The CDR3 runs 13 residues. CDR1 is SGHTA, CDR2 FQGNSA, per germline. CDR3 protein: CASSSQGTGEQYF. Written as DNA, the CDR3 is TGTGCCAGCAGCTCACAGGGGACGGGGGAGCAGTACTTC.

The chain employs TRBV7-9 and TRBJ1-1; D is unclear. V lost 5 bases and J 9 bases, leaving 10 bases between the germline ends. Germline V gene data show CDR1 as SEHNR and CDR2 as FQNEAQ (reference sequence). CDR3 length: 11 amino acids. This CDR3 reads CASSARTQAFF. DNA for the CDR3: TGTGCCAGCAGCGCTCGGACTCAAGCTTTCTTT.

This clonotype was seen at least ten times. This rearrangement joins TRBV4-3 to TRBJ2-7; 8 positions agree with TRBD2. The CDR3 spans 18 residues. From germline, CDR1 is LGHNA and CDR2 YSLEER. Germline trimming cut 0 bases from V and 0 bases from J; bases unmatched to any gene: 10. This CDR3 is CASSQDPRGSGGSYEQYF. In nucleotides, the CDR3 is TGCGCCAGCAGCCAAGATCCCCGGGGGAGCGGGGGCTCCTACGAGCAGTACTTC.

This clonotype came up many times. The rearrangement joins TRBV4-2 to TRBJ1-1; TRBD1 agrees at 9 bases. CDR1 and CDR2 (germline): LGHNA, YNFKEQ. The CDR3 extends over 14 amino acids. Trimming took 3 bases from V and 6 from J; bases not matched to a gene: 5. In DNA, the CDR3 is TGTGCCAGCAGCCATCCGGGACAGGGTCCTGAAGCTTTCTTT. Translated: CASSHPGQGPEAFF.

This clonotype was observed at least ten times. V is TRBV12-3 or TRBV12-4 and J is TRBJ1-2, with D possibly being TRBD1 (5 bases). The CDR3 sequence is 14 residues long. V was trimmed by 5 bases and J by 7 bases, leaving 17 bases between them. The CDR3 DNA follows: TGTGCCAGCAGTAGCAATCAGGGAGTAGGTGGCTACACCTTC. Translation: CASSSNQGVGGYTF.

The V and J genes are TRBV20-1 and TRBJ2-5; the match to TRBD2 covers 11 bases. The CDR3 runs 15 residues. Germline assignment: CDR1 DFQATT and CDR2 SNEGSKA (reference sequence). Trimming at V came to 6 bases and at J to 5 bases, leaving 11 bases not matched to a gene. CDR3 nucleotides: TGCAGTGCAGGACTAGCGGGTGCAACAGGGGAGACCCAGTACTTC. Translated, it gives CSAGLAGATGETQYF.

This clonotype was found many times. The chain recombines TRBV4-1 with TRBJ1-2, with 7 bases that match TRBD1. Germline V gene lookup returns CDR1 MGHRA and CDR2 YSYEKL. After removal of 2 bases from V and 8 bases from J, the junction contained 8 bases not matched to a gene. The CDR3 is 14 amino acids. The CDR3 DNA follows: TGCGCCAGCAGCCAACTGACAGGGAAAGGAGGCTACACCTTC. This translates into CASSQLTGKGGYTF.

This clonotype is medium-sized within its sample. The chain is built from TRBV20-1 and TRBJ1-6; D uncertain. Trimming removed 1 base at V and 10 bases at J, with 5 bases between. Germline-derived CDR1 and CDR2 are DFQATT and SNEGSKA (reference sequence). This CDR3 has 11 amino acids. CDR3: CSARGESPLHF. CDR3 coding DNA: TGCAGTGCTAGAGGGGAATCACCCCTCCACTTT.

The J gene is TRBJ2-2, the V gene TRBV15; D not certain. Germline CDR1 and CDR2: LNHNV and YYDKDF (reference sequence). Deletions cut 1 base from V and 7 bases from J, with 10 bases between. This CDR3 spans 14 amino acids. The CDR3 is CATSRVRRDGELFF. The CDR3 nucleotides read TGTGCCACCAGCAGAGTTAGACGAGACGGGGAGCTGTTTTTT.

This clonotype came up many times. The chain couples TRBV29-1 to TRBJ2-2; 7 nucleotides line up with TRBD1. The CDR3 extends over 14 amino acids. Germline trimming cut 6 bases from V and 2 bases from J; bases unmatched to any gene: 6. Germline lookup yields CDR1 SQVTM and CDR2 ANQGSEA. The CDR3 loop is CSVNTGVNTGELFF. The CDR3 DNA reads TGCAGCGTCAACACAGGGGTCAACACCGGGGAGCTGTTTTTT.

Many counts were recorded for this clonotype. V is TRBV12-3 or TRBV12-4 and J is TRBJ2-7, with 9 bases identical to TRBD1. The CDR3 extends over 17 amino acids. Trimming cost V 0 bases and J 1 base; bases outside gene matches: 7. The CDR3 DNA reads TGTGCCAGCAGTTTAGCGCCGGGACAGGGTTATTCCTACGAGCAGTACTTC. Translated: CASSLAPGQGYSYEQYF.

A few counts support this clonotype. A much bigger clone sits one base away, suggesting this may be a read error. The V call is TRBV7-3, the J call TRBJ2-3; 15 bases are a match to TRBD2. This CDR3 is built from 18 residues. The germline CDR1 and CDR2 sequences are SGHTA and FQGTGA. The CDR3 reads CASSNGTSGGTITDTQCF. The CDR3, as DNA: TGTGCCAGCAGCAATGGGACTAGCGGGGGGACGATCACAGATACGCAGTGTTTT.

This clonotype was seen a single time. The junction and the germline gene differ at one end; a read error may be behind it. The V and J genes are TRBV10-3 and TRBJ1-4; D unclear. This CDR3 has 15 residues. CDR1 is ENHRY, CDR2 SYGVKD, per germline. The CDR3 is CAISESAALREKLSF. Written as DNA, the CDR3 is TGTGCCATCAGTGAGTCGGCAGCCCTGCGGGAAAAACTGTCTTTT.

Many counts were recorded for this clonotype. This chain connects TRBV6-1 to TRBJ2-7; maybe TRBD1 (6 bases). The length of the CDR3 is 14 residues. V lost 8 bases, J lost 0 bases, and 14 bases lay in between. Germline loops: CDR1 MNHNS, CDR2 SASEGT. The CDR3 loop reads CASWGDRSSYEQYF. In DNA, the CDR3 is TGTGCCAGCTGGGGTGACAGGAGCTCCTACGAGCAGTACTTC.

In this sample, this clonotype turned up once. The chain carries TRBV2 and TRBJ2-7; TRBD2 agrees at 13 bases. The germline V gene has CDR1 SNHLY and CDR2 FYNNEI. There are 15 residues in the CDR3. J was trimmed by 5 bases and V by 6 bases; bases with no gene match: 7. The CDR3 loop is CASSRTSGRANEQYF. The CDR3 region has the DNA TGTGCCAGCAGCCGTACTAGCGGGAGGGCCAACGAGCAGTACTTC.

The J gene is TRBJ2-5, the V gene TRBV7-6; no reliable D call. CDR3 length: 14 residues. The germline CDR1 and CDR2 sequences are SGHVS and FNYEAQ. Trimming cost V 1 base and J 12 bases, with 18 bases left between them. As DNA, the CDR3 is TGTGCCAGCAGCTTAGACAGCAATCAGAGCGAGGAGTACTTC. Its protein is CASSLDSNQSEEYF.

V gene TRBV20-1 combines with J gene TRBJ1-2; 10 bases are shared with TRBD1. With V trimmed by 3 bases and J by 7 bases, 5 bases remained unmatched. CDR1 is DFQATT, CDR2 SNEGSKA, per germline (reference sequence). The CDR3 runs to 13 residues. CDR3 sequence: CSASGQGGSGYTF. CDR3 sequence (DNA): TGCAGTGCTAGTGGACAGGGGGGATCTGGCTACACCTTC.

This chain links TRBV2 with TRBJ2-2, with TRBD1 as a possible D gene (6 bases). The length of the CDR3 is 17 residues. Germline V gives CDR1 SNHLY, CDR2 FYNNEI. The V end lost 8 bases, the J end lost 2 bases, and 21 bases lay between the germline ends. CDR3 DNA: TGTGCCAGCTCCCGACAGGAACCACCCTATAACACCGGGGAGCTGTTTTTT. It is translated as CASSRQEPPYNTGELFF.

This clonotype occurred many times. CDR3 coding DNA: TGTGCCAGCAGCCCCCCGACAGCATTGAACACTGAAGCTTTCTTT. Amino acids: CASSPPTALNTEAFF. V is TRBV5-5 and J is TRBJ1-1; TRBD1 might be the D (5 bases). The germline gives CDR1 SGHKS, CDR2 YYEKEE (reference sequence). V was cut by 4 bases and J by 0 bases, with 13 bases left in between. The CDR3 consists of 15 residues.

In the case of this clonotype: Because the CDR3 is missing its conserved closing phenylalanine or tryptophan, this is likely a read error. It is unclear where the CDR3 begins or ends on the DNA, so no DNA is shown, and the CDR3 is as TCRdb lists it. The rearrangement uses TRBV15 and TRBJ1-1; TRBD1 was called by the table and not checked on the DNA. Looked up from germline, CDR1 is LNHNV and CDR2 is YYDKDF (reference sequence). Both ends counted, the CDR3 spans 23 residues. CDR3 sequence: CATSRAKSGPEAFFGQGTGHCQS.

V usage is TRBV20-1 and J usage is TRBJ2-7, with D possibly TRBD1 on 5 matching bases. Trimming left V 5 bases short and J 3 bases short, with 14 bases between. Germline assignment: CDR1 DFQATT and CDR2 SNEGSKA (reference sequence). The CDR3 has 13 residues. This CDR3 reads CSAVERGCYEQYF. The CDR3 DNA sequence: TGCAGTGCTGTCGAAAGGGGTTGCTACGAGCAGTACTTC.